Described below is a single T cell receptor beta chain sequence and its context. Its antigen is still unknown. It has no much larger one-base neighbor in the sample; base qualities were not kept. This sample was included in a study of blood T cell repertoires in COVID-19 (TCRdb year 2020). For the wider study: The collaborator samples originated in the United States, Italy and Spain and spanned the acute and convalescent phases of COVID-19. The prospective study material was composed of cDNA or gDNA derived from T cells, B-cell-depleted T cells, or PBMCs. Subjects who had been exposed to COVID-19, were actively infected with it, or had recovered from it provided the deeply sampled blood TCRbeta repertoires that made up the dataset. A freely available public database, intended as a resource for researchers studying the immune response to SARS-CoV-2, is where the repertoires were released. The samples were drawn from two sources: the first 160 participants of the ongoing ImmuneRACE study, and fewer than 1,500 subjects contributed by 6 global collaborators. The sample metadata nearly always contained a de-identified subject ID, COVID-19 status, age in years and sex. Where available, HLA class I and class II types were taken from metadata supplied by the sample provider and were not determined by assay-based typing. Results and caveats for the whole study, not just this receptor: How much clinical and demographic metadata was included differed by source and by participant, and the metadata was provided uncurated.

One collaborating source in Seattle enrolled patients during active infection and followed them longitudinally through the course of disease. Each collaborating institution followed its own protocols to collect whole blood in K2EDTA tubes. For TCRbeta analysis, collaborators shipped samples as frozen whole blood, isolated PBMCs, or DNA extracted from either of those sample types. Measured from the cysteine to the phenylalanine, the CDR3 is 14 residues long. CDR3 DNA only is kept here, 42 bases in frame from base 1. The germline V gene encodes CDR1 KGHSH and CDR2 LQKENI. V was cut back by 1 base and J by 4 bases, leaving a gap of 9 bases between them. The immunoSEQ Assay, a bias-controlled multiplex PCR, was used to amplify TCRbeta CDR3 regions from genomic DNA. Concerning the study's data processing: The number of nucleated cells in each sample was estimated from the amplification of reference gene primers within the assay. To quantify the absolute abundance of each unique TCRbeta CDR3 rearrangement, sequence reads were collapsed and filtered. For each sample, productive Simpson clonality was calculated as the square root of Simpson's diversity index across productive rearrangements. What TCRdb holds here is the immuneACCESS table cut down to in-frame rearrangements. Part of the clones is not present; checked against another copy, under half of the missing clones reflect an unresolved V gene, and the others are unexplained. That table is the source of V, J and clone size, and D and trimming were worked out from the DNA. The sample data list approximately 400,000 clones, and about nine tenths of these were observed just once. The ten most abundant clones make up over 9.5% of the sample.

The material sequenced was peripheral blood. In this chain, TRBV18 is recombined with TRBJ2-3; the D gene lacks a confident call. The TCR originated in a woman aged 50 to 60 with COVID-19, enrolled during active disease. The CDR3 protein sequence reads: CASSPLAGPDTQYF. The nucleotides are TGTGCCAGCTCACCACTAGCCGGTCCAGATACGCAGTATTTT. The CDR3 plus the reference TRBV18 and TRBJ2-3 genes for the other parts give the full variable domain: NAGVMQNPRHLVRRRGQEARLRCSPMKGHSHVYWYRQLPEEGLKFMVYLQKENIIDESGMPKERFSAEFPKEGPSILRIQQVVRGDSAAYFCASSPLAGPDTQYFGPGTRLTVL.